Shown below are 26 T cell receptor beta chains from a single sample sequenced in a study of T cell responses to AZD1222 COVID-19 vaccine. Assay: immunoSEQ multiplex PCR; the TCRdb copy retains only in-frame clones and omits some. Here the sample spans 150,000 to 200,000 clones, around 90% being singletons. The sample consisted of peripheral blood, taken on day 0 of AZD1222 vaccination. Receptor source: an adult in good health.

V is TRBV6-5 and J is TRBJ2-7, with D perhaps being TRBD1 or TRBD2 (5 bases each). Trimming pared 6 bases from V and 0 bases from J, leaving 15 bases between. This CDR3 spans 15 amino acids. Germline loops: CDR1 MNHEY, CDR2 SVGAGI. The CDR3 DNA follows: TGTGCCAGCAGACCACTAGGGGCGAGCTCCTACGAGCAGTACTTC. It yields the protein CASRPLGASSYEQYF.

The V call is TRBV5-6, the J call TRBJ2-6; weak D call: TRBD2 (6 bases). CDR3 size: 15 residues. The germline V gene has CDR1 SGHDT and CDR2 YYEEEE. V dropped 0 bases and J dropped 3 bases, with 7 bases sitting between them. CDR3 region: CASSLAGGGANVLTF. Written as DNA, the CDR3 is TGTGCCAGCAGCTTGGCCGGGGGTGGGGCCAACGTCCTGACTTTC.

This sequence joins TRBV30 and TRBJ1-5; 9 bases fit TRBD1. This CDR3 spans 14 amino acids. J lost 4 bases, V lost 1 base, and 2 bases had no gene match. The germline gives CDR1 GTSNPN, CDR2 SVGIG (reference sequence). Here the CDR3 DNA reads TGTGCCTGGAGTGGGACAGGGGCAAATCAGCCCCAGCATTTT. This codes for CAWSGTGANQPQHF.

V and J are TRBV10-3 and TRBJ1-2, with 7 bases matching TRBD1. V dropped 11 bases and J dropped 1; count of bases not matched to a gene: 13. Germline assignment: CDR1 ENHRY and CDR2 SYGVKD. The CDR3 contains 15 residues. The CDR3 DNA follows: TGTGCCGCCCGAGGGACAGCCCTAAATAACTATGGCTACACCTTC. This gives the protein CAARGTALNNYGYTF.

This clone is a singleton in its sample. The genes are TRBV6-5 and TRBJ2-1, with D perhaps TRBD1 or TRBD2 (5 bases each). Per the germline V gene, CDR1 is MNHEY and CDR2 is SVGAGI. V was shortened by 0 bases and J by 8 bases, with 17 bases between the two germline ends. This CDR3 has 16 residues. CDR3 sequence (DNA): TGTGCCAGCAGTTACTCGAAGGGGAGTTTGCCCCATGAGCAGTTCTTC. Translating it yields CASSYSKGSLPHEQFF.

V gene TRBV12-5 combines with J gene TRBJ2-3; 9 bases line up with TRBD1. The CDR3 contains 16 residues. Germline CDR1 and CDR2: LGHNT and FRNRAP. Trimming took 0 bases from V and 3 from J; bases not matched to a gene: 4. The CDR3 loop is CASGLVTGQGTDTQYF. The DNA for the CDR3 is TGTGCTAGTGGTTTGGTAACGGGACAGGGTACAGATACGCAGTATTTT.

The chain has TRBV10-1 and TRBJ2-1; weak D call: TRBD1 (6 bases). CDR1 is WNHNN and CDR2 is SYGVQD in the germline V gene (reference sequence). The length of the CDR3 is 14 residues. V was shortened by 4 bases and J by 6 bases, with 13 bases between the two germline ends. The CDR3 protein is CASSAGGVVNEQFF. The CDR3 region has the DNA TGCGCCAGCAGTGCTGGGGGCGTCGTCAATGAGCAGTTCTTC.

This sequence joins TRBV6-1 and TRBJ1-5; D might be TRBD1 (5 bases). Trimming removed 2 bases at V and 2 bases at J, with 13 bases between. The germline V gene encodes CDR1 MNHNS and CDR2 SASEGT. There are 16 residues in the CDR3. CDR3 nucleotides: TGTGCCAGCAGTGAACCCGCCGGGGGGGGCAATCAGCCCCAGCATTTT. This sequence encodes CASSEPAGGGNQPQHF.

The chain couples TRBV5-1 to TRBJ2-3, with 12 bases fitting TRBD2. The germline CDR1 and CDR2 sequences are SGHRS and YFSETQ. CDR3 length: 16 amino acids. V dropped 7 bases and J dropped 6; count of bases not matched to a gene: 12. CDR3: CASSNPSGRAADTQYF. CDR3 coding DNA: TGCGCCAGCTCAAACCCTAGCGGGAGGGCAGCGGATACGCAGTATTTT.

This clone was picked up one time. The chain couples TRBV9 to TRBJ2-3; D possibly corresponds to TRBD1 (6 bases). V lost 3 bases and J lost 2, with 13 bases in between. The CDR3 covers 15 residues. Germline CDR1 reads SGDLS; CDR2 reads YYNGEE. The CDR3 protein is CASSEGTTTTDTQYF. CDR3 bases: TGTGCCAGCAGCGAGGGGACAACTACCACAGATACGCAGTATTTT.

This rearrangement joins TRBV6-5 to TRBJ1-3, with a tentative D call TRBD1 (5 bases). The length of the CDR3 is 12 residues. Trimming left V 10 bases short and J 5 bases short, with 12 bases between. Germline V CDR1 and CDR2: MNHEY, SVGAGI. CDR3 region: CATRDGRNTIYF. In nucleotides, the CDR3 is TGTGCCACCCGGGACGGCAGAAACACCATATATTTT.

The J gene is TRBJ1-1, the V gene TRBV6-2 or TRBV6-3; D unclear. CDR1 and CDR2 from the germline V gene are MNHEY and SVGEGT. The CDR3 extends over 15 amino acids. V gave up 0 bases and J gave up 5 bases, with 13 bases separating them. CDR3 coding DNA: TGTGCCAGCAGTTACTCCTACCCGTTGGGGACTGAAGCTTTCTTT. Its protein is CASSYSYPLGTEAFF.

The sample holds one count of this clone. This chain uses TRBV9 with TRBJ2-1, with D possibly TRBD2 on 5 matching bases. V dropped 3 bases and J dropped 4 bases, with 14 bases sitting between them. Germline-derived CDR1 and CDR2 are SGDLS and YYNGEE. The CDR3 has 15 amino acids. DNA for the CDR3: TGTGCCAGCAGCGCCCCATCGGGAACATACAATGAGCAGTTCTTC. Translating gives CASSAPSGTYNEQFF.

CDR3 bases: TGTGCCAGCAGCGATTGGGCAGGGTCGGTCGAGCAGTACTTC. Its protein product is CASSDWAGSVEQYF. The chain is built from TRBV5-6 and TRBJ2-7; D may be TRBD1 (5 bases). Deletions cut 4 bases from V and 6 bases from J, with 17 bases between. The CDR3 sequence is 14 residues long. Germline CDR1 SGHDT, CDR2 YYEEEE.

Here the CDR3 reads CASSYPRAGYNEQFF. For the CDR3, the DNA is TGTGCCAGCAGTTACCCTAGGGCAGGTTACAATGAGCAGTTCTTC. The chain joins TRBV6-5 to TRBJ2-1; D gene ambiguous. The CDR3 covers 15 residues. Germline CDR1 and CDR2: MNHEY and SVGAGI. The germline V and J ends were trimmed by 2 bases and 4 bases, with 12 bases remaining between them.

This clone was observed at least ten times. J is TRBJ2-5 and V is TRBV7-6; 8 bases are shared with TRBD2. Looked up from germline, CDR1 is SGHVS and CDR2 is FNYEAQ. J was trimmed by 4 bases and V by 1 base; bases with no gene match: 5. CDR3 length: 15 residues. In nucleotides, the CDR3 is TGTGCCAGCAGCTTAGAGGCGGGAGGATTAGAGACCCAGTACTTC. Protein sequence: CASSLEAGGLETQYF.

The gene calls are TRBV2 and TRBJ2-3, with no clear D. From germline, CDR1 is SNHLY and CDR2 FYNNEI. V was clipped by 7 bases and J by 2 bases, with 16 bases between them. The CDR3 loop spans 15 amino acids. CDR3 sequence reads: CASITANRATDTQYF. As DNA, the CDR3 is TGTGCCAGCATAACGGCCAATAGGGCCACAGATACGCAGTATTTT.

The chain combines TRBV27 with TRBJ1-1; D is uncertain. The germline CDR1 and CDR2 sequences are MNHEY and SMNVEV (reference sequence). This CDR3 contains 13 residues. The V end lost 4 bases, the J end lost 4 bases, and 10 bases lay between the germline ends. The CDR3 bases are TGTGCCAGCAGTTATAGCGTGGCCACTGAAGCTTTCTTT. Translating gives CASSYSVATEAFF.

The chain combines TRBV7-6 with TRBJ1-3; TRBD1 is a possible D gene (6 bases). The CDR3 sequence is 17 residues long. Germline values: CDR1 SGHVS, CDR2 FNYEAQ. The V and J ends lost 1 base and 4 bases respectively, with 17 bases between them. The CDR3, as DNA: TGTGCCAGCAGCTTAGAAATTCAGGGGTCGTACGGAAACACCATATATTTT. It translates to CASSLEIQGSYGNTIYF.

V usage is TRBV12-3 or TRBV12-4 and J usage is TRBJ1-1; D is uncertain. The CDR3 length is 10 residues. The CDR3 DNA reads TGTACAATAGCTAATACTGAAGCTTTCTTT. It yields the protein CTIANTEAFF.

This clone was seen a single time. The chain recombines TRBV7-9 with TRBJ2-5; D may be TRBD2 (6 bases). Per germline, CDR1 SEHNR and CDR2 FQNEAQ (reference sequence). V shed 5 bases and J shed 5 bases, with 24 bases lying between them. The CDR3 extends over 17 amino acids. The DNA of the CDR3 is TGTGCCAGCAGCCCCCGGGGTAGCGGACCTCTAGGGGAGACCCAGTACTTC. Its translation is CASSPRGSGPLGETQYF.

V and J are TRBV5-4 and TRBJ1-2, with 10 bases identical to TRBD1. V shed 3 bases, J shed 4 bases, and the junction held 9 bases outside the gene matches. This CDR3 has 16 amino acids. Germline V lookup: CDR1 SGHNT, CDR2 YYREEE (reference sequence). The CDR3 loop reads CASSSGPGTGVYGYTF. The CDR3 bases are TGTGCCAGCAGCTCGGGCCCCGGGACAGGGGTCTATGGCTACACCTTC.

The chain is built from TRBV6-1 and TRBJ1-2, with TRBD1 as a possible D gene (5 bases). This CDR3 is built from 15 residues. Looked up from germline, CDR1 is MNHNS and CDR2 is SASEGT. Deletions cut 1 base from V and 0 bases from J, with 9 bases between. DNA for the CDR3: TGTGCCAGCAGTGAAGAAAAGGGGTCTAACTATGGCTACACCTTC. It specifies CASSEEKGSNYGYTF.

The chain combines TRBV7-2 with TRBJ2-7; D is perhaps TRBD1 (6 bases). Germline V gives CDR1 SGHTA, CDR2 FQGNSA. V was trimmed by 1 base and J by 3 bases, leaving 7 bases between them. The CDR3 loop spans 13 amino acids. CDR3 residues: CASSLEQGYEQYF. The CDR3 DNA is TGTGCCAGCAGCTTAGAACAGGGCTACGAGCAGTACTTC.

The rearrangement joins TRBV4-2 to TRBJ1-1; D is perhaps TRBD1 (6 bases). Germline-derived CDR1 and CDR2 are LGHNA and YNFKEQ. V was pared by 6 bases and J by 4 bases, with 21 bases between. The CDR3 extends over 16 amino acids. CDR3 sequence: CASRPTEGGGTTEAFF. The CDR3 nucleotides read TGTGCCAGCAGGCCCACGGAGGGAGGGGGGACCACTGAAGCTTTCTTT.

The rearrangement uses TRBV7-8 and TRBJ2-3; possibly TRBD2 for D (6 bases). Germline CDR1 reads SGHVS; CDR2 reads FQNEAQ. CDR3 length: 14 residues. Deletions cut 2 bases from V and 8 bases from J, with 14 bases between. Here the CDR3 DNA reads TGTGCCAGCAGCTTACAAACAGGAGGGGCTACGCAGTATTTT. Translating it yields CASSLQTGGATQYF.